This T cell receptor (beta chain) was found in a study of early T cells in non-severe SARS-CoV-2 infection. At least ten counts were recorded for this clonotype. Individual cDNA molecules received unique molecular identifiers during library preparation. TCRdb called the 5' RACE reads again in MiXCR, with one record for every CDR3 protein. The data contain tens of thousands of distinct CDR3 sequences, around 19% of them singletons. This CDR3 spans 16 amino acids. Trimming cost V 5 bases and J 4 bases; bases outside gene matches: 7. Germline V gene sequence: CDR1 SEHNR, CDR2 FQNEAQ (reference sequence).

This chain uses TRBV7-9 with TRBJ2-7, with TRBD2 identical over 14 bases. This TCR derives from an adult who was a healthcare worker with PCR-confirmed SARS-CoV-2 infection or an uninfected control (not recorded which). Sequencing used whole blood, obtained at baseline. The CDR3, as DNA: TGTGCCAGCAGCCTAACAAGACTAGCGGGAGGGTACGAGCAGTACTTC. This gives the protein CASSLTRLAGGYEQYF.